This T cell receptor (beta chain) is from a study of cytomegalovirus exposure and HLA in healthy donors (dated by TCRdb to 2016 to 2017). The study in broad terms: According to an earlier analysis of a few hundred of the donors, 150 million to 200 million T cells yielded 90 million to 130 million unique TCR beta sequences and 276 Gb of sequence data. The study was designed to test whether signatures of past pathogen exposure could be identified by cataloging public T cell receptors. In an earlier analysis of over 550 of the donors, high-throughput TCR beta sequencing was used to judge whether each TCR beta V gene segment behaved as functional or pseudogenic. A handful of DR-DQ haplotypes were treated as single units for association and clustering because of strong linkage in the cohort. Typing coverage varied by locus: roughly 620-640 donors for A, B, C, DRB1 and DQB1; approximately 500 for DQA1; over 600 for DPA1; 400 to 480 for DPB1. Every repertoire in the discovery cohort had been generated on one and the same sequencing platform. Roughly 300 gigabases of sequencing data and 70 million to 100 million unique TCR sequences made up an early release that covered fewer than 650 HLA-typed donors. Of the 300 to 400 genotyped donors, roughly 85% fell in the genetic ancestry cluster associated with self-reported Caucasian donors. Across approximately 400 genotyped donors of the cohort, an average of roughly 250,000 unique TCR beta nucleotide sequences per donor were sequenced, and roughly 18% of those sequences were non-productive. High-throughput TCR immunosequencing, statistical association of individual TCRs with disease status, and machine learning were combined to predict cytomegalovirus infection status. The later analysis used no new phenotypic data to find candidate immune exposures, relying instead on TCR beta sequences and their occurrence across donors. In addition to the first cohort of 500 to 850 subjects, a separate validation cohort of around 110 different subjects was used. HLA typing covered class I and class II loci at four-digit resolution. To study patterns of TCR occurrence, a later analysis re-analyzed previously published TCR beta repertoires from around 660 donors and added high-resolution HLA genotyping. Alongside the repertoire data, information on donor age, sex, ethnicity and CMV serostatus was compiled. The study profiled the T cell repertoires of 500 to 800 subjects by immunosequencing and related them to cytomegalovirus serostatus. A later genetic analysis used genome-wide SNP genotypes for about three fifths of the 666 donors, treating that subset as a discovery cohort.

General findings and caveats noted by the study authors: This cohort had only TCR beta chains sequenced, and the lack of alpha or paired-chain data limited which features could be detected. Broadly in line with IMGT annotations, most TCR beta V segments showed up in productive rearrangements about 87% or about 30% of the time in an earlier analysis of approximately 640 of the donors. In both the original and validation cohorts, the classifier was reported to diagnose cytomegalovirus status with high specificity and sensitivity. In a later analysis, HLA-associated TCR beta chains showed more clonal expansion and lower generation probabilities than non-associated chains that were equally common. HLA typing was unavailable for some donors at each locus, so association tests used only the typed subset. At a false discovery rate of 0.05, a later analysis linked 16,000 or so TCR beta sequences to specific HLA alleles. For the cohort, immune exposure information was limited to CMV serostatus. Compared with the approximately 720-donor mean, donors in an Asian-associated ancestry cluster had fewer N-insertions in productive TCRs, according to a later genetic analysis. Several of the top co-occurrence clusters appeared to be linked to parvovirus B19, influenza, CMV and Epstein-Barr virus, according to a later analysis. Most TCR sequences were seen in very few donors, while some public TCRs were found in many individuals. Presence/absence analyses assumed roughly uniform sequencing depth across donors, an assumption that may not hold. A further reported finding was that TCR beta sequences accurately predicted the HLA-A and HLA-B alleles for most subjects in the first cohort. The authors suggested that the approach could potentially be generalized to other disease states and immunological phenotypes. In the study, some 180 TCR beta chains were listed as associated with cytomegalovirus. A group of highly shared sequence variants was considered likely to be a technical artifact of the sequencing pipeline. In a later genetic analysis, a missense DCLRE1C variant was associated with V-gene and J-gene trimming of TCR beta chains, and the association was replicated in an independent cohort. A later analysis found that most CMV-associated TCR beta chains appeared HLA-restricted, with HLA associations seemingly driven largely by CMV exposure. Linkage disequilibrium might explain the correlated functional status among segregating V segments, but an unknown experimental factor could not be ruled out. Because counts were too low, roughly 16 rarely observed V segments, including chromosome 9 orphons, were excluded from the earlier analysis of 587 of the donors. In vitro tests confirmed that a few of the cytomegalovirus-associated TCR beta chains recognize cytomegalovirus antigens. Assigning TCR associations to individual alleles was difficult when HLA alleles, especially DR and DQ, strongly co-occurred. A later analysis found that TCR association rates varied across HLA loci, with DRB1 alleles showing the most associated TCRs and HLA-C alleles the fewest. Some IMGT-functional V segments, including TRBV6-2 and TRBV6-3, could not be told apart with the 87-base-pair reads, so those segments were excluded.

Its CDR3 holds 14 amino acids, cysteine through phenylalanine. Here the CDR3 DNA is all that survives: 42 bases in frame from base 1. V gives up 6 bases and J gives up 1 base, and the segment between their germline ends measures 12 bases. Reading the germline V gene gives CDR1 SNHLY and CDR2 FYNNEI. In total, 600 or so healthy bone marrow donors made up the cohort. Cohort members were all nominally healthy when sampled, although unrecorded immune exposures were likely present. The donor was CMV seronegative and belonged to the group of 352 seronegative cohort members. A peripheral blood sample was collected from each donor, and TCR beta sequencing was performed on peripheral blood mononuclear cells. The Qiagen DNeasy Blood Extraction Kit was used to extract genomic DNA from the blood cell samples. The library came from the immunoSEQ multiplex PCR assay. The multiplex PCR relied on a mix of 60 forward primers for TCR Vbeta segments and 13 reverse primers for TCR Jbeta segments. Amplification of the CDR3 region of rearranged TCR beta genes was performed with a multiplex PCR assay on genomic DNA. Amplified TCR beta libraries were sequenced as 87-base-pair reads on the Illumina HiSeq System. Per the authors' processing: In a later analysis, about 80 million unique TCR beta chains were counted across the 500 to 850 repertoires, and roughly 10 million of these chains were shared by at least two donors. A nearest-neighbor algorithm error-corrected the raw reads and collapsed the reads into unique sequences, merging closely related sequences to remove PCR and sequencing errors. CDR3 sequences were aligned to IMGT reference sequences to assign V, D and J gene segments. Each retained sequence needed at least a six-nucleotide match to both a V gene segment and a J gene segment. A rearrangement was called productive if the CDR3 had no stop codons and remained in frame with V and J, and every other rearrangement was called non-productive. CDR3 was defined by IMGT convention, running from the second conserved V-encoded cysteine to the conserved J-encoded phenylalanine. The earlier analysis of 587 of the donors excluded any sequence lacking an unambiguous match to a single V gene segment. In an earlier analysis of around 590 of the donors, a V segment was called functional when productive rearrangements were above 56.7%, and segregating when the standard deviation between donors exceeded 5%. A statistical classification framework was developed to diagnose cytomegalovirus status using the catalog of TCR beta chain sequences. In a later analysis, V and J genes were assigned by comparing TCR nucleotide sequences against IMGT/GENE-DB human TR gene sequences. A later analysis assigned CDR3 sequences and most-parsimonious VDJ recombination scenarios with the TCRdist pipeline. In a later analysis, each TCR beta chain was defined by its CDR3 amino acid sequence together with its V-gene family, and reads lacking a unique V-gene family were excluded. To address suspected cross-contamination and a sequencing artifact, a later analysis removed around 590 highly shared, low-generation-probability nucleotide sequences. A later analysis calculated a clonal expansion index for each public chain from normalized within-repertoire ranks of inferred template counts. Generation probabilities in a later analysis came from a VDJ recombination model fitted to out-of-frame rearrangements, and those results were checked against IGoR. A later analysis scored TCR-TCR, TCR-HLA and TCR-CMV co-occurrence with hypergeometric tests, applying a repertoire-size bias correction to TCR pairs. False discovery rates were estimated in a later analysis by permuting HLA or CMV assignments 20 times. A later analysis grouped co-occurring TCRs with DBSCAN, adding TCRdist sequence similarity when clustering within HLA-allele-positive subsets. For co-occurrence clustering, repertoires with fewer than 30,000 or more than 120,000 public chains were excluded, along with five repertoires with anomalous nucleotide sharing. Entries here come from immuneACCESS through TCRdb and include only in-frame sequences with V and J called. Some clones fail to appear in such tables; in the studies checked, an unresolved V gene covers under half of the shortfall, and the cause of the remainder is unknown. D and trimming come from the DNA, and the V and J calls and clone size come from that table. The sample table lists about 110,000 clones, more than 70% of them with a count of one. The top ten clones comprise more than 0.2% of the sample.

Note on this clone: Its antigen remains undetermined. Base qualities are missing; no much larger clone stands one base away.

Recombination joined TRBV2 with TRBJ1-1; the D gene cannot be named for sure. The TCR sequence derives from a man between 50 and 59 years old in good health and CMV-seronegative. Sample: PBMCs. The CDR3 loop reads CASRETVSNTEAFF. Read as DNA, the sequence is TGTGCCAGCAGGGAGACGGTTTCGAACACTGAAGCTTTCTTT.